Sequencing of this T cell receptor beta chain was carried out in a study of cytomegalovirus exposure and HLA in healthy donors. Study-wide background: Early released data had about 85 million unique TCRs, all coming from HLA-typed donors.

Whole-study results and caveats: 87-base-pair reads could not separate some V segments, including TRBV6-2 and TRBV6-3. The authors assumed roughly uniform sequencing depth across donors for presence/absence analyses.

V dropped 3 bases and J dropped 11; count of bases not matched to a gene: 12. The CDR3 totals 14 residues. CDR1 SGHNT and CDR2 YYREEE come from the germline V gene (reference sequence). Vbeta (60) and Jbeta (13) primers were used in the PCR. The method was immunoSEQ multiplex PCR; TCRdb's version includes in-frame clones alone and lacks a portion of them. In the table there are about 140,000 clones, 75% to 85% of which are singletons. This clone was seen once. Its antigen is undetermined. The J gene is TRBJ1-1, the V gene TRBV5-4; 8 positions agree with TRBD1. This receptor was obtained from a man aged 50 or older in good health and CMV-seronegative. The source material was PBMCs. Written as DNA, the CDR3 is TGTGCCAGCAGCTCACAGGGGGTGGCCGCACGCGCTTTCTTT. Its protein product is CASSSQGVAARAFF.